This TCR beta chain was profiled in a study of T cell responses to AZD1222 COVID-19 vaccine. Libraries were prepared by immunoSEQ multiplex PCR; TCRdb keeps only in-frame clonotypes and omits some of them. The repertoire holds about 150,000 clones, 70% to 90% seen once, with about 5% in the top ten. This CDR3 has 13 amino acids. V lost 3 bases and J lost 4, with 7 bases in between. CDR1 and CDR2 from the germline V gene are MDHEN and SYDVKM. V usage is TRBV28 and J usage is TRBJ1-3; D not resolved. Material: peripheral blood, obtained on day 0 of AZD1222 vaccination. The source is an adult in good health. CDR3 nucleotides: TGTGCCAGCAGTTTGGTGACGGGAAACACCATATATTTT. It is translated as CASSLVTGNTIYF.